This T cell receptor beta chain was recovered during a study of CD8 T cells in Susac syndrome. Study findings and constraints: Within total CD8+ repertoires, approximately 16 Susac-specific public clones were found, and within CD8+ TEMRA repertoires, four or five.

About this clonotype: Antigen unknown.

The V gene lost 0 bases and the J gene lost 0 bases, with 11 bases spanning the gap. The V gene's germline CDR1 is MNHEY and CDR2 SVGEGT. CDR3 length: 17 residues. After extraction with the RNeasy kit, about 0.5 to 1 ug of the RNA was reverse transcribed using random hexamers. An immunoSEQ multiplex PCR amplified TCR beta CDR3 over 54 Vbeta and 13 Jbeta. Using its own MiXCR run on the immunoSEQ multiplex PCR reads, TCRdb lists one record per CDR3 protein. The sample shows 92,000 or so distinct CDR3 sequences, 96% of them seen only once. The V call is TRBV6-2 or TRBV6-3, the J call TRBJ2-2, with D perhaps matching TRBD2 (6 bases). The TCR comes from a human donor with Susac syndrome. The material sequenced was CD8+ T cells from PBMCs. CDR3 in amino acids: CASSYSRGGANTGELFF. CDR3 in DNA: TGTGCCAGCAGTTACTCGAGGGGCGGGGCGAACACCGGGGAGCTGTTTTTT.